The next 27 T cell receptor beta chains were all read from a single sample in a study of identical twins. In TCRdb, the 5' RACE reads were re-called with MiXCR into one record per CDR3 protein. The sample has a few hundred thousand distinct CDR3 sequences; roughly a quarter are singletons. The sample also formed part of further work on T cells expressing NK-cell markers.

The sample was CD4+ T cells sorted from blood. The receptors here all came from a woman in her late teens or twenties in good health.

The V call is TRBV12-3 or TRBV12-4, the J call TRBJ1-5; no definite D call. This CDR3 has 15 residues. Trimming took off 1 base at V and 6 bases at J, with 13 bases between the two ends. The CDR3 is CASSLGGERSQPQHF. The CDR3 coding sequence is TGTGCCAGCAGTTTAGGCGGTGAAAGGAGTCAGCCCCAGCATTTT.

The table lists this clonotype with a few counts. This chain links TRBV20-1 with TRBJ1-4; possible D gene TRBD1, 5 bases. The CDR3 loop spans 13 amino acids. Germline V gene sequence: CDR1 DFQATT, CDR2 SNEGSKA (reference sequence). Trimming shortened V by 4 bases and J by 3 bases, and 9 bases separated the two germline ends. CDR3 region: CSANQGSNEKLFF. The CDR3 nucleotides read TGCAGTGCTAACCAGGGATCTAATGAAAAACTGTTTTTT.

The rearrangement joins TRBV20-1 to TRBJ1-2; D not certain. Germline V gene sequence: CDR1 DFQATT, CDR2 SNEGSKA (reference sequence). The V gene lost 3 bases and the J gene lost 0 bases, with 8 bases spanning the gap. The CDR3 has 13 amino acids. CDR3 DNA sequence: TGCAGTGCTAGGTTACACGCTAACTATGGCTACACCTTC. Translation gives CSARLHANYGYTF.

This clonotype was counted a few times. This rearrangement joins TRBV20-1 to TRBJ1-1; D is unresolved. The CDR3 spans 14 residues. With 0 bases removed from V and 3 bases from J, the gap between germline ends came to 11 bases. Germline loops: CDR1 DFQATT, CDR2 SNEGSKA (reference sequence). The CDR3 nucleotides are TGCAGTGCTAGAGATGGTCGTGGATACACTGAAGCTTTCTTT. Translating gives CSARDGRGYTEAFF.

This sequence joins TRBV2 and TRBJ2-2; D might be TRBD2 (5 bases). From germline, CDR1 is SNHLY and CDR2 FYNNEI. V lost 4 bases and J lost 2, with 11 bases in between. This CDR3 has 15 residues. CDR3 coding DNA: TGTGCCAGCAGTGGGACTGTCATCAACACCGGGGAGCTGTTTTTT. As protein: CASSGTVINTGELFF.

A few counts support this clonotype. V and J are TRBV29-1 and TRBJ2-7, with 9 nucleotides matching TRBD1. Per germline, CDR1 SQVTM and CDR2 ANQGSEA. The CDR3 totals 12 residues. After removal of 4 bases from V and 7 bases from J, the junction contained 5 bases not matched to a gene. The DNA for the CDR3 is TGCAGCGTTGCGGACAGGGGCCAGGAGCAGTACTTC. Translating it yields CSVADRGQEQYF.

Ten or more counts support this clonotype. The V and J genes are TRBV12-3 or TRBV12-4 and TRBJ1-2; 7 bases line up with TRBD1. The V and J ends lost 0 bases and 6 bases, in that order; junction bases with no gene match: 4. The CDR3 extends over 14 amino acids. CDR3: CASSLAHRGNGYTF. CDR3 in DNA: TGTGCCAGCAGTTTAGCGCACAGGGGCAATGGCTACACCTTC.

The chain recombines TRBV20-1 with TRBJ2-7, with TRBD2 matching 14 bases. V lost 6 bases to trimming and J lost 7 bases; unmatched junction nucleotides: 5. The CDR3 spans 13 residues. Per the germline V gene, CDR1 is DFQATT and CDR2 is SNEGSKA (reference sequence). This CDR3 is CSAGTSGRGEQYF. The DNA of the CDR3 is TGCAGTGCAGGGACTAGCGGGAGAGGGGAGCAGTACTTC.

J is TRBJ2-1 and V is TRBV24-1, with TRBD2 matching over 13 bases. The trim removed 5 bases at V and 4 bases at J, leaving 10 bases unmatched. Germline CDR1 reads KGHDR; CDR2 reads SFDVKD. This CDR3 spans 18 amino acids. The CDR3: CATSGSPGTSGKYNEQFF. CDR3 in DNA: TGTGCCACCAGTGGCTCCCCGGGGACTAGCGGGAAGTACAATGAGCAGTTCTTC.

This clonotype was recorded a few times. The CDR3 coding sequence is TGTGCCAGCAGCTCAGCTACCGACAGGGAAGAGACCCAGTACTTC. Translating gives CASSSATDREETQYF. The chain combines TRBV5-4 with TRBJ2-5, with 7 nucleotides matching TRBD1. J was trimmed by 3 bases and V by 3 bases; bases with no gene match: 8. This CDR3 has 15 amino acids. Germline V gene lookup returns CDR1 SGHNT and CDR2 YYREEE (reference sequence).

CDR3: CASSLLAAEAFF. The CDR3 region has the DNA TGTGCCAGCAGCCTCCTGGCGGCAGAAGCTTTCTTT. V and J are TRBV11-2 and TRBJ1-1, with no clear D. Trimming shortened V by 5 bases and J by 8 bases, and 12 bases separated the two germline ends. Germline assignment: CDR1 SGHAT and CDR2 FQNNGV. CDR3 length: 12 residues. Using reference TRBV11-2 and TRBJ1-1 for the parts outside the CDR3, the full variable domain is EAGVAQSPRYKIIEKRQSVAFWCNPISGHATLYWYQQILGQGPKLLIQFQNNGVVDDSQLPKDRFSAERLKGVDSTLKIQPAKLEDSAVYLCASSLLAAEAFFGQGTRLTVV.

CDR3 in amino acids: CASSVDSWEKLFF. The CDR3 DNA reads TGTGCCAGCAGCGTCGACAGTTGGGAAAAACTGTTTTTT. J is TRBJ1-4 and V is TRBV9; maybe TRBD1 (5 bases). Germline V gives CDR1 SGDLS, CDR2 YYNGEE. This CDR3 has 13 amino acids. Trimming removed 2 bases at V and 8 bases at J, with 10 bases between. The complete variable domain, with remaining parts taken from reference TRBV9 and TRBJ1-4, reads DSGVTQTPKHLITATGQRVTLRCSPRSGDLSVYWYQQSLDQGLQFLIQYYNGEERAKGNILERFSAQQFPDLHSELNLSSLELGDSALYFCASSVDSWEKLFFGSGTQLSVL.

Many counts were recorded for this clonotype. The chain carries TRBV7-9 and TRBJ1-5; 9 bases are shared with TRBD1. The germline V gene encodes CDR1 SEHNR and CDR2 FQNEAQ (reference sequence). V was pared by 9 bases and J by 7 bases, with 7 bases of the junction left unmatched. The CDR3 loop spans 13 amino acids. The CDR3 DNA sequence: TGTGCCAGTGGACAGGGGCTGGGGCAGCCCCAGCATTTT. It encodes CASGQGLGQPQHF.

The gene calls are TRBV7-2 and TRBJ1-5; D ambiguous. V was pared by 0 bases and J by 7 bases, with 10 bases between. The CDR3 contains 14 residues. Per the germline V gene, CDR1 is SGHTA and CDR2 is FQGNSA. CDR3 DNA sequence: TGTGCCAGCAGCTTAGCGAAATCGGGGCAGCCCCAGCATTTT. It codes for CASSLAKSGQPQHF.

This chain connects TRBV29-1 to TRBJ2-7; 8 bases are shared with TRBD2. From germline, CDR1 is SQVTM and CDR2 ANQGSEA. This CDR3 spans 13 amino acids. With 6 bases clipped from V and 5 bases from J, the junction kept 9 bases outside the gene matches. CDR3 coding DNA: TGCAGCGTGGGTCCGGGGGGGCATCACGAGCAGTACTTC. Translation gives CSVGPGGHHEQYF.

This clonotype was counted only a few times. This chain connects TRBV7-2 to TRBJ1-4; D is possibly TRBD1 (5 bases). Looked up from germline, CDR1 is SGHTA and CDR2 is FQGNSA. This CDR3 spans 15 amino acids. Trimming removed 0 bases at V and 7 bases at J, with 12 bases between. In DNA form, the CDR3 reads TGTGCCAGCAGCTTAGCAGCAGGGCTGGGTGAAAAACTGTTTTTT. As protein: CASSLAAGLGEKLFF.

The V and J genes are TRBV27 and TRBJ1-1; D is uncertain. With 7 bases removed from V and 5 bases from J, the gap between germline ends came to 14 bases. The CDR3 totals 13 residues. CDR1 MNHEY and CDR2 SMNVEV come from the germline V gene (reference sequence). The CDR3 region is CASMEVGGTEAFF. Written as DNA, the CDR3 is TGTGCCAGCATGGAAGTGGGAGGGACTGAAGCTTTCTTT.

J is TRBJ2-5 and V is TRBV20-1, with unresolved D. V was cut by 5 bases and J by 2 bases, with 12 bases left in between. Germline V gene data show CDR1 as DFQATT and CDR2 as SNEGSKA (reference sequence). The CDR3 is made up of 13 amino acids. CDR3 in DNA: TGCAGTGCTCACGGCTTAACACAAGAGACCCAGTACTTC. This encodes CSAHGLTQETQYF.

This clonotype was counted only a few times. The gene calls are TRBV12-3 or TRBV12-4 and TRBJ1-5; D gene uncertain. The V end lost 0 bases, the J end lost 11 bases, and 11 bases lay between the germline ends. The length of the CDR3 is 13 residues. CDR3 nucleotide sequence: TGTGCCAGCAGTTTAGCTCAATCAGCTTCCCAGCATTTT. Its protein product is CASSLAQSASQHF.

Written as DNA, the CDR3 is TGTGCCAGCAGTGAATTTAAAGGTTCGGCAGGCGAAGAGACCCAGTACTTC. Amino acids: CASSEFKGSAGEETQYF. This chain uses TRBV25-1 with TRBJ2-5; D remains unclear. This CDR3 spans 17 amino acids. The V end lost 1 base, the J end lost 3 bases, and 18 bases lay between the germline ends. CDR1 MGHDK and CDR2 SYGVNS come from the germline V gene. The whole variable domain, remainder taken from reference TRBV25-1 and TRBJ2-5, is EADIYQTPRYLVIGTGKKITLECSQTMGHDKMYWYQQDPGMELHLIHYSYGVNSTEKGDLSSESTVSRIRTEHFPLTLESARPSHTSQYLCASSEFKGSAGEETQYFGPGTRLLVL.

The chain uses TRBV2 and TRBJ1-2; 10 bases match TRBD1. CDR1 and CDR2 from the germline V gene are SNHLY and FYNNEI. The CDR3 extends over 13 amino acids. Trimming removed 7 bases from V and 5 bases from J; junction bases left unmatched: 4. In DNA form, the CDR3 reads TGTGCCAGCACGACGGACAGGGGGTATGGCTACACCTTC. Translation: CASTTDRGYGYTF. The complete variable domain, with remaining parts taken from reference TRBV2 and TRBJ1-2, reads EPEVTQTPSHQVTQMGQEVILRCVPISNHLYFYWYRQILGQKVEFLVSFYNNEISEKSEIFDDQFSVERPDGSNFTLKIRSTKLEDSAMYFCASTTDRGYGYTFGSGTRLTVV.

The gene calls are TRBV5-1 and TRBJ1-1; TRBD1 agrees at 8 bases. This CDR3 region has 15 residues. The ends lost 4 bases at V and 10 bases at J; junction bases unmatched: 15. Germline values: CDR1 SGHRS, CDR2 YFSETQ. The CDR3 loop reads CASSMQGATINLAFF. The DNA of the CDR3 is TGCGCCAGCAGCATGCAGGGGGCAACAATCAATCTAGCTTTCTTT.

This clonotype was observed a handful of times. CDR3 in amino acids: CSAPGAGKETQYF. CDR3 in DNA: TGCAGTGCTCCTGGGGCTGGCAAAGAGACCCAGTACTTC. V gene TRBV20-1 combines with J gene TRBJ2-5; weak D call: TRBD1 (5 bases). The CDR3 has 13 residues. Trimming removed 5 bases at V and 3 bases at J, with 13 bases between. Germline CDR1 and CDR2: DFQATT and SNEGSKA (reference sequence).

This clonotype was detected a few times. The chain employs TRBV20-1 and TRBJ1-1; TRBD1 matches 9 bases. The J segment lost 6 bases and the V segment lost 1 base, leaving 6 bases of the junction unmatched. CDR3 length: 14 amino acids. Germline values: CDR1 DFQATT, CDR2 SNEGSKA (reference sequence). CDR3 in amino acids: CSARGGQGLAEAFF. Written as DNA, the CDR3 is TGCAGTGCTAGAGGGGGACAGGGCTTGGCTGAAGCTTTCTTT.

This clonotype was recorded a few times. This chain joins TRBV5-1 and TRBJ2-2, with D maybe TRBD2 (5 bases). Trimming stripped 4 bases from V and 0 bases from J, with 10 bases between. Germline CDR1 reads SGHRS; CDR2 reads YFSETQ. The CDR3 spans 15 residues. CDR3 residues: CASSEGRANTGELFF. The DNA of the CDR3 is TGCGCCAGCAGCGAGGGCAGAGCGAACACCGGGGAGCTGTTTTTT.

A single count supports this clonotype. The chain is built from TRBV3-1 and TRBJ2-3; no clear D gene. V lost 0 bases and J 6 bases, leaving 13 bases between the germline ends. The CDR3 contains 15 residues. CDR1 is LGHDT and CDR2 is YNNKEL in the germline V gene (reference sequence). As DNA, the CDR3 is TGTGCCAGCAGCCAAGAAATGGCGTGGGCTGATACGCAGTATTTT. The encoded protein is CASSQEMAWADTQYF.

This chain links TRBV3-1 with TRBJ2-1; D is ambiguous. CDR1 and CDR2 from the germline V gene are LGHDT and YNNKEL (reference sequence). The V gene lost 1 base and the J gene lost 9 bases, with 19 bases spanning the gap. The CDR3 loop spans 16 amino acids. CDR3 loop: CASSQGGRTRFREQFF. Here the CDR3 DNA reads TGTGCCAGCAGCCAAGGTGGACGCACGCGATTCCGTGAGCAGTTCTTC.